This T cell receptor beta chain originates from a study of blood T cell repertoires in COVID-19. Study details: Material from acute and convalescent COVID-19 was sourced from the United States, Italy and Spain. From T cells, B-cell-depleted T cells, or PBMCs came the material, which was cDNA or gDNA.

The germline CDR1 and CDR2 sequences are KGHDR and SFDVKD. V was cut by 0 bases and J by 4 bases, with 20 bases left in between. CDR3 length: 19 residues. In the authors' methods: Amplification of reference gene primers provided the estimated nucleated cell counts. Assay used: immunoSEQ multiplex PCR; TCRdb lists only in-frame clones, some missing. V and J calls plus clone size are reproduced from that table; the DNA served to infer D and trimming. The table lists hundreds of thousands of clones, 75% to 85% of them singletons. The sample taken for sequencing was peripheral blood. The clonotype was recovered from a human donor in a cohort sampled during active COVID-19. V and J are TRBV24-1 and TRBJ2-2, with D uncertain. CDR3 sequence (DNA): TGTGCCACCAGTGATTTGCAAATTTACGGAACATCGGGCACCGGGGAGCTGTTTTTT. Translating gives CATSDLQIYGTSGTGELFF.